The rows below give T cell receptor beta chains drawn from one sample of a study of T cells in Graves' hyperthyroidism and ophthalmopathy. TCRdb re-derived calls from the multiplex PCR reads in MiXCR, one entry per CDR3 protein. This sample has 410,000 or so distinct CDR3 sequences, with roughly 15% found just once. Sample: blood. Receptors were obtained from a young man with Graves' ophthalmopathy. CDR3s include the opening cysteine and the closing phenylalanine or tryptophan. A D gene is named only where the DNA matches it firmly. The size entry is marked missing in some rows and otherwise reads once, few, many or a size class.

CDR3 length	D gene	V gene	J gene	clone size	CDR3 DNA	CDR3 protein
17	TRBD2	TRBV11-2	TRBJ2-7	many	TGTGCCAGCAGCTCCCGACGACTAGCGGGGGCGGACTACGAGCAGTACTTC	CASSSRRLAGADYEQYF
16	TRBD2	TRBV20-1	TRBJ2-7	.	TGCAGTGCTAGCCCTCACCTTAGCGGGAGTACGTACGAGCAGTACTTC	CSASPHLSGSTYEQYF
14	.	TRBV11-3	TRBJ2-5	few	TGTGCCAGCAGCCCACAGGGTTTGAGAGAGACCCAGTACTTC	CASSPQGLRETQYF
12	.	TRBV6-1	TRBJ1-1	many	TGTGCCAGCAGTGAGTGGGGGACTGAAGCTTTCTTT	CASSEWGTEAFF
15	TRBD2	TRBV7-8	TRBJ2-7	many	TGTGCCAGCAGCATCGGACTAGCGGGATCTCACGAGCAGTACTTC	CASSIGLAGSHEQYF
12	.	TRBV3-1	TRBJ2-7	many	TGTGCCAGCAGTTTTTGGGGCTACGAGCAGTACTTC	CASSFWGYEQYF
13	.	TRBV6-1	TRBJ2-3	many	TGTGCCAGCAGTGACGCCCCCCCAGATACGCAGTATTTT	CASSDAPPDTQYF
18	TRBD2	TRBV6-5	TRBJ2-1	many	TGTGCCAGCAGTTACTCGGCCTATAGCGGGAGGTCTTGGGGTGAGCAGTTCTTC	CASSYSAYSGRSWGEQFF
17	.	TRBV11-2	TRBJ2-1	many	TGTGCCAGCAGCTTAGAAAGGCACCAGAGCTCCTACAATGAGCAGTTCTTC	CASSLERHQSSYNEQFF
16	.	TRBV5-1	TRBJ2-2	many	TGCGCCAGCAGCAACCTCAGGGGCCACAACACCGGGGAGCTGTTTTTT	CASSNLRGHNTGELFF
18	.	TRBV6-1	TRBJ2-6	.	TGTGCCAGCAGTGGGGGAGAACAGGCGTACTCTGGGGCCAACGTCCTGACTTTC	CASSGGEQAYSGANVLTF
11	.	TRBV2	TRBJ2-3	many	TGTGCCAGCAGTGAAACAGATACGCAGTATTTT	CASSETDTQYF
15	TRBD2	TRBV6-2/TRBV6-3	TRBJ2-3	few	TGTGCCAGCAGGGGGGGACTAGCGGGAGCCTATACGCAGTATTTT	CASRGGLAGAYTQYF
16	TRBD2	TRBV7-8	TRBJ2-3	many	TGTGCCAGCAGCTTTCCCAGGGAGGGAGGCACAGATACGCAGTATTTT	CASSFPREGGTDTQYF
14	TRBD2	TRBV2	TRBJ2-3	many	TGTGCCAGCAGTGAACCCGGGGAGGGGGATACGCAGTATTTT	CASSEPGEGDTQYF
15	.	TRBV11-2	TRBJ2-5	many	TGTGCCAGCAGCTCGTCCTCCCTAGCCCGGGAGACCCAGTACTTC	CASSSSSLARETQYF
11	.	TRBV24-1	TRBJ2-3	many	TGTGCCACCCGCTTCGCAGATACGCAGTATTTT	CATRFADTQYF
16	.	TRBV13	TRBJ1-6	.	TGTGCCAGCAGGGCAACAGGGAGCTCCTATAATTCACCCCTCCACTTT	CASRATGSSYNSPLHF
14	.	TRBV7-9	TRBJ1-1	many	TGTGCCAGCAGCTTAAGCGCAGGGGAGACTGAAGCTTTCTTT	CASSLSAGETEAFF
14	TRBD1	TRBV2	TRBJ2-3	many	TGTGCCAGCGGGGGGACAGGGGAGACAGATACGCAGTATTTT	CASGGTGETDTQYF
15	.	TRBV6-2/TRBV6-3	TRBJ2-1	many	TGTGCCAGCAGTTATACAGGGTTGGTTCGGGTTGAGCAGTTCTTC	CASSYTGLVRVEQFF
13	.	TRBV12-3/TRBV12-4	TRBJ2-5	few	TGTGCCAGCAGCCGTTCGGGGACCCGGGGCGGGAACTTC	CASSRSGTRGGNF
17	TRBD2	TRBV11-2	TRBJ2-5	many	TGTGCCAGCAGCAGTTCTAGCGGGGGGGCCCCGGGGGAGACCCAGTACTTC	CASSSSSGGAPGETQYF
11	.	TRBV6-2/TRBV6-3	TRBJ2-1	many	TGTGCCAGCAGTGACCCGGGGGAGCAGTTCTTC	CASSDPGEQFF
16	.	TRBV7-2	TRBJ1-1	.	TGTGCCAGCAGCTTAGCTCGCGTTTTTATGAACACTGAAGCTTCCTTT	CASSLARVFMNTEASF
15	TRBD1	TRBV11-3	TRBJ2-3	.	TGTGCCAGCAAAGACCGGGACAGGGACACAGATACGCAGTATTTT	CASKDRDRDTDTQYF
13	TRBD1	TRBV20-1	TRBJ1-6	few	TGCAGTGCTAGAGAGACAGGGTCTTCACCCCTCCACTTT	CSARETGSSPLHF
13	.	TRBV5-1	TRBJ2-7	many	TGCGCCAGCAGCATTGAGATCCGCTACGAGCAGTACTTC	CASSIEIRYEQYF
14	TRBD1	TRBV5-1	TRBJ1-2	many	TGCGCCAGCAGCTTGGGGGGACAGGGTTTCGGCTACACCTTC	CASSLGGQGFGYTF
14	TRBD2	TRBV13	TRBJ2-2	few	TGTGCCAGCACCGTTAGCGGGAGGGGCGGGGAGCTGTTTTTT	CASTVSGRGGELFF
13	.	TRBV10-1	TRBJ2-5	few	TGCGCCAGCAGTGAGTCGGGGGAAGGGACCCAGTACTTC	CASSESGEGTQYF
12	.	TRBV10-1	TRBJ2-7	few	TGCGCCAGCAGTGAGTTCCTGGGCGAGCAGTACTTC	CASSEFLGEQYF
11	.	TRBV5-1	TRBJ2-7	many	TGCGCCAGCAGCTTTGACTACGAGCAGTACTTC	CASSFDYEQYF
16	TRBD2	TRBV5-1	TRBJ2-3	few	TGCGCCAGCAGCCCGCCACTAGCGGGGGAAACAGATACGCAGTATTTT	CASSPPLAGETDTQYF
14	.	TRBV11-3	TRBJ2-1	.	TGTGCCAGCAGCATACAGGGATTCTACAATGAGCAGTTCTTC	CASSIQGFYNEQFF
15	TRBD2	TRBV20-1	TRBJ2-1	many	TGCAGTGCTGACGAACCGGGACTAGCGGCCAATGAGCAGTTCTTC	CSADEPGLAANEQFF
16	TRBD1	TRBV7-3	TRBJ2-1	few	TGTGCCAGCAGCTTAACGGGACAGACCAGCTACAATGAGCAGTTCTTC	CASSLTGQTSYNEQFF
14	TRBD2	TRBV12-3/TRBV12-4	TRBJ2-1	.	TGTGCCAGCAGTTCGGGGGGGGGGAACAATGAGCAGTTCTTC	CASSSGGGNNEQFF
17	.	TRBV15	TRBJ1-3	.	TGTGCCACCAGCAGAGATCCGCGCAGGAACTCTGGAAACACCATATATTTT	CATSRDPRRNSGNTIYF
14	TRBD2	TRBV2	TRBJ2-1	.	TGTGCCAGCAGTGAAGGTAGCGGGCACAATGAGCAGTTCTTC	CASSEGSGHNEQFF
15	.	TRBV24-1	TRBJ2-5	many	TGTGCCACCAGTGATACCCGACAGTTTCAAGAGACCCAGTACTTC	CATSDTRQFQETQYF
15	TRBD1	TRBV5-1	TRBJ2-1	.	TGCGCCAGCAGCTTGGCACAGGGGCTCAACAATGAGCAGTTCTTC	CASSLAQGLNNEQFF
14	TRBD2	TRBV29-1	TRBJ2-7	few	TGCAGCGTTGTAGCGGGTCACAATTCCTACGAGCAGTACTTC	CSVVAGHNSYEQYF
19	.	TRBV28	TRBJ2-7	few	TGTGCCAGCATCCCTCGCGTTATTGGACACGTGCCCCGTTCCTACGAGCAGTACTTC	CASIPRVIGHVPRSYEQYF
19	TRBD1	TRBV12-3/TRBV12-4	TRBJ2-7	many	TGTGCCAGCAGTTTTATTTTGCCTCCTAGACAGGGAGAAAACCACGAGCAGTACTTC	CASSFILPPRQGENHEQYF
15	TRBD1	TRBV6-1	TRBJ1-6	many	TGTGCCAGCAGTCCGTCGACAGGGGCCCAACCGGCCCTCCACTTT	CASSPSTGAQPALHF
13	.	TRBV7-8	TRBJ2-3	many	TGTGCCAGCAGCTGGCGGGGCACAGATACGCAGTATTTT	CASSWRGTDTQYF
15	TRBD1	TRBV2	TRBJ2-1	many	TGTGCCAGCAACATACAGGGGGGTGGCTACAATGAGCAGTTCTTC	CASNIQGGGYNEQFF
14	TRBD1	TRBV7-2	TRBJ2-5	many	TGTGCCAGCAGCTTGTGGACAGGGAGTGAGACCCAGTACTTC	CASSLWTGSETQYF
12	TRBD1	TRBV20-1	TRBJ2-7	many	TGCAGTGCAGGGGACAGATCCTACGAGCAGTACTTC	CSAGDRSYEQYF
16	TRBD1	TRBV19	TRBJ2-3	few	TGTGCCAGTAGTATAGCGACAGGGGTTGGCACAGATACGCAGTATTTT	CASSIATGVGTDTQYF
14	.	TRBV10-3	TRBJ1-4	many	TGTGCCATCAGCCGAGGGGCAACTAATGAAAAACTGTTTTTT	CAISRGATNEKLFF
17	TRBD1	TRBV20-1	TRBJ2-7	many	TGCAGTGCTAGCCCTCAGAAGGGGACAGGGGGCTACTACGAGCAGTACTTC	CSASPQKGTGGYYEQYF
15	.	TRBV6-1	TRBJ1-5	once	TGTGCCAGCAGTCTTCTGGACGGAGGTTATCGAGCCCAGCATTTT	CASSLLDGGYRAQHF
13	.	TRBV20-1	TRBJ1-6	many	TGCAGTGCTGGAACAGGGTTGAATTCACCCCTCCACTTT	CSAGTGLNSPLHF
14	.	TRBV27	TRBJ2-5	.	TGTGCCAGCAGTTTATTAGGGCCCATGGAGACCCAGTACTTC	CASSLLGPMETQYF
15	.	TRBV27	TRBJ1-5	many	TGTGCCAGCAGTTTTGGAGCTGGGGGAAATCAGCCCCAGCATTTT	CASSFGAGGNQPQHF
14	.	TRBV6-1	TRBJ1-1	many	TGTGCCACTTCCCCGGGGGGGAGGGTTACTGAAGCTTTCTTT	CATSPGGRVTEAFF
18	TRBD1	TRBV5-1	TRBJ2-7	many	TGCGCCAGCAGCTCGGATCCACCGGGACAGTTCTTTACCTACGAGCAGTACTTC	CASSSDPPGQFFTYEQYF